The T cell receptor (beta chain) described here comes from a study of blood T cell repertoires in COVID-19. Study-level background: Some COVID-19 samples were acute and others convalescent; all came from the United States, Italy and Spain.

J was trimmed by 9 bases and V by 0 bases; bases with no gene match: 5. The CDR3 runs 14 residues. Germline CDR1 and CDR2: LGHNT and FRNRAP. Among Cohort 3 donors, those recovered had two negative PCRs, clearance, or symptom resolution. Assay used: immunoSEQ multiplex PCR; TCRdb lists only in-frame clones, some missing. The sample consists of roughly 330,000 clones, 70% to 90% of them appearing once. The TCR sequence derives from a woman under 40 who had recovered from COVID-19. The chain employs TRBV12-5 and TRBJ2-4; TRBD1 aligns across 7 bases. The sample consisted of PBMCs or T cells enriched from blood (not recorded which). The CDR3 DNA follows: TGTGCTAGTGGTTTGGTTTCACAGGGGCCCATTCAGTACTTC. This codes for CASGLVSQGPIQYF.